A selection of T cell receptor beta chains follows, all from one sample in a study of T-cell memory formation after mild COVID-19. Using its own MiXCR run on the 5' RACE reads, TCRdb lists one record per CDR3 protein. Of about 430,000 distinct CDR3 sequences in the sample, 18% are singletons; the top ten hold roughly 21%. Input material: PBMCs or a T cell subset sorted from them (not recorded which). These receptors all stem from a young man who had mild COVID-19 (a few samples of this study predate the infection). Cell type and time point are not known. Both conserved end residues are part of each CDR3. A D gene is named only where the DNA matches it firmly. Expanded clones get a size class; other rows say once, few or many, or leave the size out.

>TRBJ2-5|TRBV2|.|16|few
TGTGCCAGCAGTGAAGAGTGGGGTAGGACGACAGAGACCCAGTACTTC
CASSEEWGRTTETQYF
>TRBJ2-1|TRBV5-1|.|14|many
TGCGCCAGCCTACAATGGGAATTTTACAATGAGCAGTTCTTC
CASLQWEFYNEQFF
>TRBJ2-7|TRBV7-6|TRBD2|15|many
TGTGCCAGCAGCTTAGGAATCCGCGGGAGCAACGAGCAGTACTTC
CASSLGIRGSNEQYF
>TRBJ2-7|TRBV7-8|.|15|many
TGTGCCAGCAGCTTAGGCGTCGCCGACACCAACGAGCAGTACTTC
CASSLGVADTNEQYF
>TRBJ1-1|TRBV12-3/TRBV12-4|.|13|many
TGTGCCAGCAGTTTCCGGGTAGGGACTGAAGCTTTCTTT
CASSFRVGTEAFF
>TRBJ2-1|TRBV6-5|TRBD2|18|.
TGTGCCAGCAGCCCTATGGGACTAGCGGCCGGGATTAACAATGAGCAGTTCTTC
CASSPMGLAAGINNEQFF
>TRBJ2-1|TRBV20-1|.|15|many
TGCAGTGCTAGCCACTCGGGTCGCTCCTACAATGAGCAGTTCTTC
CSASHSGRSYNEQFF
>TRBJ2-2|TRBV6-1|TRBD2|17|.
TGTGCCAGCAATTTCCAGATAGCGGGGGGTGGCACCGGGGAGCTGTTTTTT
CASNFQIAGGGTGELFF
>TRBJ2-3|TRBV7-9|.|12|many
TGTGCCAGCAGCCTTGCCTGGGATACGCAGTATTTT
CASSLAWDTQYF
>TRBJ2-5|TRBV5-5|.|13|.
TGTGCCAGCAGCTTGTCGTCGGTGGAGACCCAGTACTTC
CASSLSSVETQYF
>TRBJ2-3|TRBV5-6|.|16|.
TGTGCCAGCAGCCCCGGCGGTGGAGCGGGCACAGATACGCAGTATTTT
CASSPGGGAGTDTQYF
>TRBJ1-1|TRBV5-6|.|13|few
TGTGCCAGCAGCTTGAGGGCACACCTAGGGGCTTTCTTT
CASSLRAHLGAFF
>TRBJ2-5|TRBV9|.|16|few
TGTGCCAGCAGCGAGCGCCTGGGACACCCGAAAGAGACCCAGTACTTC
CASSERLGHPKETQYF
>TRBJ2-7|TRBV7-8|.|8|few
TGTGCCAGCAGCACAGGGTACTTC
CASSTGYF